These T cell receptor beta chains were read from a single sample in a study of regulatory T cells in long-lasting Graves disease. TCRdb reprocessed the multiplex PCR reads via MiXCR and lists one record per CDR3 protein. The sample gives fewer than 400,000 distinct CDR3 sequences, around 20% of which show up once; less than 25% is in the top ten. Specimen: peripheral blood mononuclear cells (PBMCs), collected when the disease was refractory, from a patient treated with antithyroid drugs. All receptors derive from a female donor with Graves disease. Both conserved end residues are part of each CDR3. D genes are given only for firm matches. Size is omitted from some rows. Given values are once, few, many or a class for expanded clones.

v_gene	abundance	j_gene	d_gene	CDR3nt	CDR3aa
TRBV4-3	NA	TRBJ2-7	NA	TGCGCCAGCAGCCAAGATCGCTTGGGGATGGGCGAGCAGTACTTC	CASSQDRLGMGEQYF
TRBV19	NA	TRBJ1-6	NA	TGTGCCAGTAGTATCGGGAGCTTCTATAATTCACCCCTCCACTTT	CASSIGSFYNSPLHF
TRBV11-1	NA	TRBJ2-2	NA	TGTGCCAGCAGCAGGACTTACACCGGGGAGCTGTTTTTT	CASSRTYTGELFF
TRBV13	few	TRBJ2-3	NA	TGTGCCACCCAGCCCGGCACAGATACGCAGTATTTT	CATQPGTDTQYF
TRBV6-1	few	TRBJ2-7	NA	TGTGCCAGCAGCCCCCGGACAGCCATCTACGAGCAGTACTTC	CASSPRTAIYEQYF
TRBV28	many	TRBJ2-7	NA	TGTGCCAGCGGGACGGTCTCCTACGAGCAGTACTTC	CASGTVSYEQYF
TRBV20-1	many	TRBJ1-1	NA	TGCAGTGCTAGAGATTGGGACCTCCACGAGGGCACTGAAGCTTTCTTT	CSARDWDLHEGTEAFF
TRBV30	NA	TRBJ1-2	NA	TGTGCCTGGAATAAAGAGGCAGGGGAAGGCGGCTATGGCTACACCTTC	CAWNKEAGEGGYGYTF
TRBV20-1	NA	TRBJ2-2	NA	TGCAGTGCCAAAAGGCCTACCAGCGGAGGGGCCGGGGAGCTGTTTTTT	CSAKRPTSGGAGELFF
TRBV6-1	few	TRBJ2-7	NA	TGTGCCAGCAGAGTACAGGGTCCAGGCGCCTACGAGCAGTACTTC	CASRVQGPGAYEQYF
TRBV20-1	NA	TRBJ1-6	NA	TGCAGTGCCCGAGGGCAGGCTAATTCACCCCTCCACTTT	CSARGQANSPLHF
TRBV6-2/TRBV6-3	NA	TRBJ1-5	NA	TGTGCCAGCAGTCAGACACGCAATCAGCCCCAGCATTTT	CASSQTRNQPQHF
TRBV12-3/TRBV12-4	NA	TRBJ2-2	TRBD2	TGTGCCAGCAGTTTTGCTAGCGGGAGGAGCGGGGAGCTGTTTTTT	CASSFASGRSGELFF
TRBV6-1	many	TRBJ1-5	NA	TGTGCCAGCATCAGGGCAGGGGGCAATCAGCCCCAGCATTTT	CASIRAGGNQPQHF
TRBV6-2/TRBV6-3	NA	TRBJ1-5	NA	TGTGCCAGCAGACCGCGGTCCTATAGCAATCAGCCCCAGCATTTT	CASRPRSYSNQPQHF